The next 20 T cell receptor beta chains were all read from a single sample in a study of immune characteristics of hereditary and idiopathic chronic pancreatitis. Libraries were prepared by immunoSEQ multiplex PCR; TCRdb keeps only in-frame clonotypes and omits some of them. The table lists 6,000 or so clones, approximately 70% of them singletons. Patients having total pancreatectomy with islet autotransplantation provided the chronic pancreatitis pancreas tissue. The sample was pancreas tissue with hereditary chronic pancreatitis. The receptors stem from a human donor with chronic pancreatitis.

J is TRBJ1-1 and V is TRBV5-1; 12 bases agree with TRBD1. Germline trimming cut 4 bases from V and 4 bases from J; bases unmatched to any gene: 2. From germline, CDR1 is SGHRS and CDR2 YFSETQ. CDR3 length equals 14 residues. Here the CDR3 reads CASSGTGGSTEAFF. The CDR3 DNA is TGCGCCAGCAGCGGGACAGGGGGCTCCACTGAAGCTTTCTTT.

The gene calls are TRBV28 and TRBJ1-2, with D tentatively TRBD1 (5 bases). Looked up from germline, CDR1 is MDHEN and CDR2 is SYDVKM. This CDR3 region has 13 residues. The germline V and J ends were trimmed by 2 bases and 8 bases, with 12 bases remaining between them. CDR3 in amino acids: CASSLGTREGYTF. CDR3 nucleotides: TGTGCCAGCAGTTTAGGGACGAGAGAGGGCTACACCTTC.

The gene calls are TRBV5-5 and TRBJ1-2; 9 bases match TRBD1. This CDR3 spans 13 amino acids. The ends lost 2 bases at V and 8 bases at J; junction bases unmatched: 4. The germline gives CDR1 SGHKS, CDR2 YYEKEE (reference sequence). Here the CDR3 reads CASSFRTGVGYTF. The CDR3 bases are TGTGCCAGCAGCTTCAGGACAGGGGTAGGCTACACCTTC.

In its sample, this clone ranks as large. The V gene is TRBV30, the J gene TRBJ1-2; D is unresolved. Trimming pared 3 bases from V and 6 bases from J, leaving 20 bases between. The CDR3 runs to 15 residues. The V gene's germline CDR1 is GTSNPN and CDR2 SVGIG (reference sequence). The DNA for the CDR3 is TGTGCCTGGAGGGGGTGGTCTTTTTGGTCAGATGGCTACACCTTC. It codes for CAWRGWSFWSDGYTF.

The chain uses TRBV5-1 and TRBJ1-1; D is unclear. Germline-derived CDR1 and CDR2 are SGHRS and YFSETQ. V was trimmed by 6 bases and J by 1 base, leaving 16 bases between them. The CDR3 has 15 amino acids. In DNA, the CDR3 is TGCGCCAGCACCCAATCATGGGCCCAGAACACTGAAGCTTTCTTT. It specifies CASTQSWAQNTEAFF.

This sequence joins TRBV19 and TRBJ1-2; D is undetermined. Germline loops: CDR1 LNHDA, CDR2 SQIVND (reference sequence). CDR3 length: 14 residues. The germline V and J ends were trimmed by 5 bases and 0 bases, with 10 bases remaining between them. The CDR3 DNA follows: TGTGCCAGTAGTTCCAAGCCTTCTAACTATGGCTACACCTTC. Encoded protein: CASSSKPSNYGYTF.

The chain links TRBV4-2 to TRBJ2-2; 8 bases fit TRBD1. V lost 1 base and J lost 3; bases outside the gene matches: 1. The CDR3 contains 15 residues. Germline V gene sequence: CDR1 LGHNA, CDR2 YNFKEQ. The CDR3 here is CASSQGTGHTGELFF. The DNA of the CDR3 is TGTGCCAGCAGCCAAGGGACAGGGCACACCGGGGAGCTGTTTTTT.

The gene calls are TRBV14 and TRBJ1-1, with 10 bases lining up with TRBD1. CDR3 length equals 15 residues. With V trimmed by 4 bases and J by 6 bases, 8 bases remained unmatched. Per germline, CDR1 SGHDN and CDR2 FVKESK. The DNA for the CDR3 is TGTGCCAGCAGCCGATTAAGACAGGGGGCCCCTGAAGCTTTCTTT. Its translation is CASSRLRQGAPEAFF.

J is TRBJ1-6 and V is TRBV6-1, with D perhaps matching TRBD1 (5 bases). Trimming cost V 2 bases and J 9 bases, with 14 bases left between them. The CDR3 is 15 amino acids. Germline assignment: CDR1 MNHNS and CDR2 SASEGT. The CDR3 nucleotides read TGTGCCAGCAGTGAACAAGAGGGGCATGGTTCACCCCTCCACTTT. This sequence encodes CASSEQEGHGSPLHF.

This sequence joins TRBV27 and TRBJ1-2, with D hard to call. The germline CDR1 and CDR2 sequences are MNHEY and SMNVEV (reference sequence). V was shortened by 9 bases and J by 8 bases, with 13 bases between the two germline ends. The CDR3 is 11 amino acids. The CDR3 reads CASRRGGGYTF. The CDR3 coding sequence is TGTGCCAGTAGGCGGGGTGGCGGCTACACCTTC.

This chain connects TRBV6-1 to TRBJ2-7; TRBD2 matches at 12 bases. The CDR3 covers 15 residues. J lost 2 bases, V lost 3 bases, and 2 bases had no gene match. CDR1 MNHNS and CDR2 SASEGT come from the germline V gene. In DNA, the CDR3 is TGTGCCAGCAGTGAGTCTAGCGGGGGGGCCTACGAGCAGTACGTC. The encoded protein is CASSESSGGAYEQYV.

The J gene is TRBJ2-2, the V gene TRBV19; 10 bases agree with TRBD1. Trimming at V came to 7 bases and at J to 7 bases, leaving 6 bases not matched to a gene. Germline V CDR1 and CDR2: LNHDA, SQIVND (reference sequence). There are 14 residues in the CDR3. The CDR3 region is CASTPTGGHGELFF. The CDR3 DNA reads as TGTGCCAGTACCCCGACAGGGGGCCACGGGGAGCTGTTTTTT.

The chain employs TRBV19 and TRBJ2-4, with 7 bases lining up with TRBD1. The CDR3 contains 17 residues. V lost 3 bases to trimming and J lost 0 bases; unmatched junction nucleotides: 8. Per germline, CDR1 LNHDA and CDR2 SQIVND (reference sequence). CDR3 region: CASSIPGTAIAKNIQYF. The CDR3 bases are TGTGCCAGTAGTATCCCAGGGACAGCCATAGCCAAAAACATTCAGTACTTC.

The chain couples TRBV4-1 to TRBJ2-3, with D possibly being TRBD2 (6 bases). This CDR3 contains 14 residues. V was cut by 4 bases and J by 2 bases, with 10 bases left in between. Germline V gene data show CDR1 as MGHRA and CDR2 as YSYEKL. The CDR3 here is CASSPRDDTDTQYF. The CDR3 nucleotides are TGCGCCAGCAGCCCGCGGGACGACACAGATACGCAGTATTTT.

This clone was recorded only once. The chain couples TRBV4-3 to TRBJ1-2; D is unclear. This CDR3 comprises 15 residues. Trimming removed 1 base from V and 0 bases from J, with 9 bases in between. Germline V gene data show CDR1 as LGHNA and CDR2 as YSLEER. DNA of the CDR3: TGCGCCAGCAGCCAAGGGCGGCGATCTAACTATGGCTACACCTTC. Amino acid sequence: CASSQGRRSNYGYTF.

The genes are TRBV23-1 and TRBJ2-7; D may be TRBD1 or TRBD2 (5 bases each). TRBV23-1 is annotated as an ORF whose role is uncertain. The CDR3 has 14 residues. V dropped 4 bases and J dropped 2 bases, with 12 bases sitting between them. CDR3 nucleotide sequence: TGCGCCAGCAGTCCCCACGAGGGGACCTACGAGCAGTACTTC. This gives the protein CASSPHEGTYEQYF.

A single count supports this clone. The chain uses TRBV10-2 and TRBJ2-1; 14 bases are shared with TRBD2. The CDR3 is 14 residues long. V shed 10 bases and J 9 bases; nucleotides not matched to a gene: 8. Per germline, CDR1 WSHSY and CDR2 SAAADI. The CDR3, as DNA: TGCGCCACTGCGACTAGCGGGGGGGCCGGTGAGCAGTTCTTC. It specifies CATATSGGAGEQFF.

The chain couples TRBV4-2 to TRBJ2-7; possibly TRBD1 for D (5 bases). The V gene's germline CDR1 is LGHNA and CDR2 YNFKEQ. The CDR3 is made up of 14 amino acids. With 4 bases removed from V and 1 base from J, the gap between germline ends came to 11 bases. The CDR3: CASSPSTASYEQYF. DNA for the CDR3: TGTGCCAGCAGCCCCTCGACAGCATCCTACGAGCAGTACTTC.

This clone appeared once. CDR3 sequence: CASSLTITGGFMNTEAFF. For the CDR3, the DNA is TGTGCCAGCAGCTTAACTATCACAGGGGGGTTCATGAACACTGAAGCTTTCTTT. The genes are TRBV7-9 and TRBJ1-1; 8 bases are a match to TRBD1. Per germline, CDR1 SEHNR and CDR2 FQNEAQ (reference sequence). CDR3 length: 18 residues. The V gene end was trimmed by 2 bases and the J gene end by 0 bases; junction bases not matched to a gene: 11.

CDR3 in DNA: TGTGCCAGCAGTTTTGAAGACTACGAGCAGTACGTC. Its protein is CASSFEDYEQYV. The rearrangement links TRBV12-3 or TRBV12-4 to TRBJ2-7; D is unclear. V was trimmed by 3 bases and J by 3 bases, leaving 6 bases between them. There are 12 residues in the CDR3.